This T cell receptor (beta chain) is drawn from a study of cytomegalovirus exposure and HLA in healthy donors. Data came from immunoSEQ multiplex PCR; TCRdb stores just in-frame clones and leaves some out. The table shows around 200,000 clones, with approximately 78% occurring only once. Germline assignment: CDR1 SGHRS and CDR2 YFSETQ. This CDR3 has 14 amino acids. V lost 0 bases to trimming and J lost 8 bases, with 12 bases between them. V gene TRBV5-1 combines with J gene TRBJ2-1; D is unclear. Sequencing was carried out using PBMCs. The receptor was isolated from a woman aged 30 to 39 in good health and CMV-seronegative. Written as DNA, the CDR3 is TGCGCCAGCAGCTTGGGCGGCACGGTCGATGAGCAGTTCTTC. Protein sequence: CASSLGGTVDEQFF.